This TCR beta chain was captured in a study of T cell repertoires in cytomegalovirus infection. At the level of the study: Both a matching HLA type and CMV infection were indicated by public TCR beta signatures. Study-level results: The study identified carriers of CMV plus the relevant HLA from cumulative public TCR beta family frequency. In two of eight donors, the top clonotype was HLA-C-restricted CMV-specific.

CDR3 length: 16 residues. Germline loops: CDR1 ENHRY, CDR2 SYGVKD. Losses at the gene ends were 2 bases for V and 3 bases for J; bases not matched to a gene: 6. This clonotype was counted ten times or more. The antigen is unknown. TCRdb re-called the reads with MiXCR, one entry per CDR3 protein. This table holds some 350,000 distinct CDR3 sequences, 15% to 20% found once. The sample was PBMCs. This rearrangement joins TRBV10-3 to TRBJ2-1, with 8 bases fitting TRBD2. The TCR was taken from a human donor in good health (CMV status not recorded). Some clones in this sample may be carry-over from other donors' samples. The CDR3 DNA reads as TGTGCCATCAGTGAGGCCAGGACTAGCAGCTACAATGAGCAGTTCTTC. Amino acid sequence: CAISEARTSSYNEQFF.